The clone carrying this T cell receptor beta chain was counted many times. The antigen is unknown. This record belongs to a study of cytomegalovirus exposure and HLA in healthy donors. General study points: In a later analysis, 17,000 or so TCR beta sequences were associated with HLA alleles at 0.05 false discovery rate. With later analysis, a missense DCLRE1C variant became linked to TCR beta V- and J-gene trimming. In a later analysis, across HLA loci, associated TCR counts were highest for DRB1, lowest for HLA-C. With further analysis later on, most CMV-associated TCR beta chains appeared HLA-restricted.

The PCR contained 60 Vbeta and 13 Jbeta primers. Only in-frame clones appear in the TCRdb table, and some are missing; sequencing was by immunoSEQ multiplex PCR. The data show about 150,000 clones, 65% to 85% seen once. V was shortened by 5 bases and J by 4 bases, with 19 bases between the two germline ends. This CDR3 has 16 amino acids. CDR1 is MNHNY, CDR2 SVGAGI, per germline (reference sequence). This receptor was identified in a woman aged 40 to 55 in good health and CMV-seropositive. Specimen: PBMCs. The V gene is TRBV6-6, the J gene TRBJ2-3; perhaps TRBD1 as D (6 bases). CDR3 in amino acids: CASSLRDIQTSDTQYF. The CDR3 bases are TGTGCCAGCAGTCTTAGGGACATACAGACCTCAGATACGCAGTATTTT.